The rows below give T cell receptor beta chains drawn from one sample of a study of CD4 and CD8 cells across lung adenocarcinoma regions. From the PCR reads, TCRdb called clonotypes with MiXCR, one entry per CDR3 protein. The data show roughly 16,000 distinct CDR3 sequences, 45% to 70% seen once. The specimen sequenced was CD8+ T cells from the center of a lung tumor. These receptors were obtained from a female donor with lung adenocarcinoma. The CD4 and CD8 labels of this study may be unreliable. The CDR3 runs from the conserved cysteine through the conserved F or W. Fields, in order: V gene, J gene, CDR3 length, D gene, clone size, CDR3 protein, CDR3 DNA. A D gene is named only where the DNA matches it firmly. Size is stated for part of the rows, as once, few or many counts, or as a class when the clone is expanded.

V gene: TRBV27; J gene: TRBJ2-7; CDR3 length: 15; D gene: TRBD1; clone size: -; CDR3 protein: CASSLTGTGPYEQYF; CDR3 DNA: TGTGCCAGCAGTTTAACCGGGACAGGGCCCTACGAGCAGTACTTC
V gene: TRBV6-1; J gene: TRBJ2-7; CDR3 length: 14; D gene: TRBD2; clone size: medium-sized; CDR3 protein: CASSREATSYEQYF; CDR3 DNA: TGTGCCAGCAGCCGGGAGGCTACCTCCTACGAGCAGTACTTC
V gene: TRBV6-1; J gene: TRBJ1-6; CDR3 length: 13; D gene: -; clone size: few; CDR3 protein: CASSGGYNSPLHF; CDR3 DNA: TGTGCCAGCAGTGGGGGATATAATTCACCCCTCCACTTT
V gene: TRBV30; J gene: TRBJ2-5; CDR3 length: 14; D gene: -; clone size: -; CDR3 protein: CACMPGTAQETQYF; CDR3 DNA: TGTGCCTGTATGCCGGGGACTGCACAAGAGACCCAGTACTTC
V gene: TRBV5-3; J gene: TRBJ2-1; CDR3 length: 16; D gene: -; clone size: -; CDR3 protein: CARSLVSRASYNEQFF; CDR3 DNA: TGTGCCAGAAGCTTGGTATCGCGGGCCTCCTACAATGAGCAGTTCTTC
V gene: TRBV6-5; J gene: TRBJ2-3; CDR3 length: 16; D gene: -; clone size: -; CDR3 protein: CASSYVGTVGSGTQFF; CDR3 DNA: -
V gene: TRBV6-1; J gene: TRBJ1-1; CDR3 length: 13; D gene: -; clone size: medium-sized; CDR3 protein: CASRVSIYTEAFF; CDR3 DNA: TGTGCCAGCAGGGTTTCGATCTACACTGAAGCTTTCTTT
V gene: TRBV14; J gene: TRBJ2-5; CDR3 length: 13; D gene: -; clone size: many; CDR3 protein: CASSLRHQETQYF; CDR3 DNA: TGTGCCAGCAGCCTACGACACCAAGAGACCCAGTACTTC
V gene: TRBV7-6; J gene: TRBJ1-5; CDR3 length: 13; D gene: -; clone size: few; CDR3 protein: CASSSHPNQPQHF; CDR3 DNA: TGTGCCAGCAGCTCCCATCCGAATCAGCCCCAGCATTTT
V gene: TRBV7-2; J gene: TRBJ2-5; CDR3 length: 15; D gene: TRBD2; clone size: -; CDR3 protein: CASSLYPSGRETQYF; CDR3 DNA: TGTGCCAGCAGCTTATACCCTAGCGGGAGAGAGACCCAGTACTTC
V gene: TRBV6-1; J gene: TRBJ2-5; CDR3 length: 14; D gene: -; clone size: -; CDR3 protein: CASSEGGGWDTQYF; CDR3 DNA: TGTGCCAGCAGTGAGGGAGGGGGCTGGGACACCCAGTACTTC
V gene: TRBV11-3; J gene: TRBJ2-7; CDR3 length: 14; D gene: TRBD1; clone size: medium-sized; CDR3 protein: CASSSHRGTYEQYF; CDR3 DNA: TGTGCCAGCAGCTCCCACAGGGGAACCTACGAGCAGTACTTC
V gene: TRBV6-1; J gene: TRBJ2-3; CDR3 length: 13; D gene: -; clone size: -; CDR3 protein: CGTKAVTTDKQYF; CDR3 DNA: TGTGGCACCAAAGCTGTGACCACAGATAAGCAGTATTTT
V gene: TRBV6-1; J gene: TRBJ1-1; CDR3 length: 15; D gene: -; clone size: -; CDR3 protein: CASSEEGREVPEAFF; CDR3 DNA: TGTGCCAGCAGTGAAGAAGGTAGGGAGGTCCCTGAAGCTTTCTTT
V gene: TRBV6-1; J gene: TRBJ2-1; CDR3 length: 13; D gene: TRBD2; clone size: many; CDR3 protein: CASRPGLYNEQFF; CDR3 DNA: TGTGCCAGCAGGCCGGGACTATACAATGAGCAGTTCTTC
V gene: TRBV6-5; J gene: TRBJ2-3; CDR3 length: 15; D gene: -; clone size: few; CDR3 protein: CASSSRQVGTDTQYF; CDR3 DNA: TGTGCCAGCAGTTCGAGACAGGTCGGTACAGATACGCAGTATTTT
V gene: TRBV10-2; J gene: TRBJ2-7; CDR3 length: 14; D gene: -; clone size: few; CDR3 protein: CASSSRIPMYEQYF; CDR3 DNA: TGCGCCAGCAGCTCCCGAATTCCCATGTACGAGCAGTACTTC
V gene: TRBV6-1; J gene: TRBJ2-3; CDR3 length: 16; D gene: -; clone size: many; CDR3 protein: CASSVTRADITDTQYF; CDR3 DNA: TGTGCCAGCAGTGTTACGAGAGCGGACATCACAGATACGCAGTATTTT
V gene: TRBV7-6; J gene: TRBJ1-2; CDR3 length: 15; D gene: -; clone size: medium-sized; CDR3 protein: CASSLSAEEDYGYTF; CDR3 DNA: TGTGCCAGCAGCTTAAGTGCAGAAGAGGACTATGGCTACACCTTC
V gene: TRBV6-1; J gene: TRBJ2-1; CDR3 length: 14; D gene: TRBD2; clone size: -; CDR3 protein: CASRPGTSGNEQFF; CDR3 DNA: TGTGCCAGCAGACCCGGGACTAGCGGCAATGAGCAGTTCTTC
V gene: TRBV6-1; J gene: TRBJ2-3; CDR3 length: 15; D gene: -; clone size: -; CDR3 protein: CASSTSGTSTDTQYF; CDR3 DNA: TGTGCCAGCAGCACATCCGGGACTAGCACAGATACGCAGTATTTT
V gene: TRBV6-2/TRBV6-3; J gene: TRBJ1-6; CDR3 length: 14; D gene: TRBD1; clone size: -; CDR3 protein: CASSLGQWNSPLHF; CDR3 DNA: TGTGCCAGCAGCCTGGGACAGTGGAATTCACCCCTCCACTTT
V gene: TRBV6-1; J gene: TRBJ1-2; CDR3 length: 16; D gene: TRBD1; clone size: -; CDR3 protein: CASSPDRVTINYGYTF; CDR3 DNA: TGTGCCAGCAGTCCCGACAGGGTCACTATCAACTATGGCTACACCTTC
V gene: TRBV6-1; J gene: TRBJ2-4; CDR3 length: 14; D gene: -; clone size: -; CDR3 protein: CGSREGLAKNIQYF; CDR3 DNA: TGTGGCAGCAGGGAAGGGTTAGCCAAAAACATTCAGTACTTT
V gene: TRBV6-5; J gene: TRBJ2-1; CDR3 length: 15; D gene: -; clone size: -; CDR3 protein: CASSYSAGTYNEQFF; CDR3 DNA: TGTGCCAGCAGTTACTCCGCGGGTACCTACAATGAGCAGTTCTTC
V gene: TRBV10-1; J gene: TRBJ1-2; CDR3 length: 13; D gene: -; clone size: few; CDR3 protein: CASINSEAHGYTF; CDR3 DNA: TGCGCCAGCATCAACAGCGAGGCCCATGGCTACACCTTC
V gene: TRBV6-8; J gene: TRBJ2-3; CDR3 length: 14; D gene: -; clone size: once; CDR3 protein: CGGSGPRTKDMQYF; CDR3 DNA: TGTGGCGGCTCGGGGCCGCGTACCAAAGATATGCAGTATTTT
V gene: TRBV4-1; J gene: TRBJ2-3; CDR3 length: 22; D gene: TRBD2; clone size: many; CDR3 protein: CASSQDAPGLAGGRGRTDTQYF; CDR3 DNA: TGCGCCAGCAGCCAAGATGCGCCGGGACTAGCGGGGGGGCGGGGAAGAACAGATACGCAGTATTTT
V gene: TRBV6-1; J gene: TRBJ1-5; CDR3 length: 12; D gene: -; clone size: many; CDR3 protein: CASGNRGGPQHF; CDR3 DNA: TGTGCCTCCGGAAACCGCGGAGGGCCCCAGCATTTT
V gene: TRBV4-2; J gene: TRBJ2-5; CDR3 length: 18; D gene: TRBD2; clone size: few; CDR3 protein: CASSQDLAGGSTGETQYF; CDR3 DNA: TGTGCCAGCAGCCAAGACCTAGCGGGGGGCTCAACCGGTGAGACCCAGTACTTC
V gene: TRBV6-5; J gene: TRBJ2-3; CDR3 length: 14; D gene: -; clone size: -; CDR3 protein: CASSSSGWADTQYF; CDR3 DNA: TGTGCCAGCAGTTCCTCAGGATGGGCAGATACGCAGTATTTT
V gene: TRBV5-1; J gene: TRBJ1-2; CDR3 length: 12; D gene: -; clone size: once; CDR3 protein: CASSTDLAGYTF; CDR3 DNA: TGCGCCAGCAGCACGGACCTTGCTGGCTACACCTTC
V gene: TRBV7-2; J gene: TRBJ2-1; CDR3 length: 15; D gene: TRBD1; clone size: -; CDR3 protein: CASSGGQSSYNEQFF; CDR3 DNA: TGTGCCAGCAGCGGGGGACAGAGCTCCTACAATGAGCAGTTCTTC
V gene: TRBV10-3; J gene: TRBJ2-1; CDR3 length: 17; D gene: TRBD2; clone size: -; CDR3 protein: CAISELPSGGVSYEQFF; CDR3 DNA: TGTGCCATCAGTGAGTTGCCTAGCGGGGGGGTAAGCTATGAGCAGTTCTTC
V gene: TRBV10-2; J gene: TRBJ2-5; CDR3 length: 13; D gene: -; clone size: many; CDR3 protein: CASGGLGGETQYF; CDR3 DNA: TGCGCCAGCGGGGGACTCGGCGGAGAGACCCAGTACTTC
V gene: TRBV6-1; J gene: TRBJ2-3; CDR3 length: 14; D gene: -; clone size: -; CDR3 protein: CASSAERVGDMQYF; CDR3 DNA: TGTGCCAGCTCGGCGGAGAGAGTCGGAGATATGCAGTATTTT
V gene: TRBV6-1; J gene: TRBJ2-3; CDR3 length: 14; D gene: -; clone size: -; CDR3 protein: CASRWRWAKDTQYF; CDR3 DNA: TGTGCCAGCCGGTGGCGGTGGGCCAAAGACACTCAGTATTTC
V gene: TRBV3-1; J gene: TRBJ2-7; CDR3 length: 16; D gene: TRBD1; clone size: many; CDR3 protein: CASSQDRLAGGYEQYF; CDR3 DNA: TGTGCCAGCAGCCAAGATCGGCTAGCAGGGGGTTACGAGCAGTACTTC
V gene: TRBV6-5; J gene: TRBJ2-3; CDR3 length: 13; D gene: -; clone size: once; CDR3 protein: CASSWGNTEAQYF; CDR3 DNA: TGTGCCAGCAGTTGGGGGAACACAGAGGCGCAGTATTTT
V gene: TRBV7-8; J gene: TRBJ2-1; CDR3 length: 13; D gene: -; clone size: once; CDR3 protein: CASSSRRYNEQFF; CDR3 DNA: TGTGCCAGCAGCTCCCGGCGATACAATGAGCAGTTCTTC
V gene: TRBV6-1; J gene: TRBJ2-3; CDR3 length: 16; D gene: -; clone size: -; CDR3 protein: CASRNPGVAFTDTQYF; CDR3 DNA: TGTGCCAGCAGGAACCCGGGGGTGGCGTTCACAGATACGCAGTACTTT
V gene: TRBV10-3; J gene: TRBJ2-5; CDR3 length: 12; D gene: -; clone size: -; CDR3 protein: CASARVAETQYF; CDR3 DNA: TGTGCCAGCGCCCGTGTGGCAGAGACCCAGTATTTC
V gene: TRBV6-1; J gene: TRBJ1-4; CDR3 length: 14; D gene: TRBD1; clone size: many; CDR3 protein: CASRRDRGIEKLFF; CDR3 DNA: TGTGCCAGCAGGAGGGACAGGGGGATTGAAAAACTGTTTTTT
V gene: TRBV9; J gene: TRBJ2-5; CDR3 length: 13; D gene: -; clone size: many; CDR3 protein: CASSDGVGETQYF; CDR3 DNA: TGTGCCAGCAGCGACGGGGTTGGGGAGACCCAGTACTTC
V gene: TRBV6-1; J gene: TRBJ2-4; CDR3 length: 17; D gene: -; clone size: -; CDR3 protein: CASSEEGGGGAKNIQYF; CDR3 DNA: TGTGCCAGCAGTGAAGAGGGGGGGGGAGGAGCCAAAAACATTCAGTACTTC
V gene: TRBV20-1; J gene: TRBJ2-5; CDR3 length: 14; D gene: TRBD1; clone size: few; CDR3 protein: CSVGTGGIQETQYF; CDR3 DNA: TGCAGTGTCGGGACAGGCGGAATACAAGAGACCCAGTACTTC
V gene: TRBV6-1; J gene: TRBJ2-3; CDR3 length: 15; D gene: TRBD2; clone size: few; CDR3 protein: CASSETSGGPDTQYF; CDR3 DNA: TGTGCCAGCAGTGAGACTAGCGGGGGGCCAGATACGCAGTATTTT
V gene: TRBV15; J gene: TRBJ1-4; CDR3 length: 16; D gene: -; clone size: -; CDR3 protein: CATSRTQGATNEKLFF; CDR3 DNA: TGTGCCACCAGCAGAACACAGGGAGCAACTAATGAAAAACTGTTTTTT
V gene: TRBV6-1; J gene: TRBJ2-3; CDR3 length: 15; D gene: -; clone size: -; CDR3 protein: CGSGPSGWGKNTQYF; CDR3 DNA: TGTGGCAGCGGTCCGAGCGGGTGGGGCAAAAATACTCAGTATTTT
V gene: TRBV15; J gene: TRBJ2-3; CDR3 length: 14; D gene: -; clone size: many; CDR3 protein: CATRTGGGTDTQYF; CDR3 DNA: TGTGCCACCAGAACAGGGGGAGGGACAGATACGCAGTATTTT
V gene: TRBV27; J gene: TRBJ2-5; CDR3 length: 14; D gene: -; clone size: once; CDR3 protein: CASSRDGTIGTQYF; CDR3 DNA: TGTGCCAGCTCCCGGGACGGGACCATTGGGACCCAGTACTTC
V gene: TRBV7-2; J gene: TRBJ2-1; CDR3 length: 15; D gene: -; clone size: medium-sized; CDR3 protein: CASSPLYGAYNEQFF; CDR3 DNA: TGTGCCAGCAGCCCTTTGTATGGGGCCTACAATGAGCAGTTCTTC